Listed here are 26 T cell receptor beta chains from one sample, sequenced in a study of cytomegalovirus exposure and HLA in healthy donors. With 60 Vbeta and 13 Jbeta primers, the PCR was carried out. Clones were read by immunoSEQ multiplex PCR, and TCRdb kept only the in-frame ones, dropping some. The sample shows approximately 170,000 clones, around 78% of them seen only once. Input material: PBMCs. The receptors derive from a woman aged 40 to 50 in good health and CMV-seronegative.

V and J are TRBV5-1 and TRBJ2-5; tentative D call: TRBD1 (6 bases). The ends were cut back, 2 bases at V and 9 bases at J, with 8 bases in the middle. Germline assignment: CDR1 SGHRS and CDR2 YFSETQ. The CDR3 contains 11 residues. CDR3 coding DNA: TGCGCCAGCAGCTTCGAGGGGGCCCAGTACTTC. Translated, it gives CASSFEGAQYF. The full variable domain, rest sourced from reference TRBV5-1 and TRBJ2-5, is KAGVTQTPRYLIKTRGQQVTLSCSPISGHRSVSWYQQTPGQGLQFLFEYFSETQRNKGNFPGRFSGRQFSNSRSEMNVSTLELGDSALYLCASSFEGAQYFGPGTRLLVL.

CDR3 region: CASTAGGGYEQYF. The CDR3 DNA is TGTGCCAGTACAGCGGGAGGCGGATACGAGCAGTACTTC. The chain carries TRBV6-1 and TRBJ2-7, with 9 bases that match TRBD2. Per the germline V gene, CDR1 is MNHNS and CDR2 is SASEGT. The junction had 7 bases not matched to a gene; V was cut back by 9 bases and J by 4 bases. The CDR3 has 13 residues.

This clone has just one count. V is TRBV2 and J is TRBJ2-1; unclear D gene. CDR3 size: 12 residues. Germline CDR1 SNHLY, CDR2 FYNNEI. Trimming took off 8 bases at V and 4 bases at J, with 9 bases between the two ends. The chain's CDR3 is CASGLDYNEQFF. CDR3 sequence (DNA): TGTGCCAGCGGGCTCGATTACAATGAGCAGTTCTTC.

CDR3 in DNA: TGTGCCAGCTCAACGGGGACAGGACAGCCCCAGCATTTT. Translation: CASSTGTGQPQHF. This chain links TRBV18 with TRBJ1-5; 8 positions agree with TRBD1. Germline-derived CDR1 and CDR2 are KGHSH and LQKENI. Trimming took 5 bases from V and 7 from J; bases not matched to a gene: 4. The CDR3 extends over 13 amino acids.

V gene TRBV29-1 combines with J gene TRBJ2-3, with unresolved D. The CDR3 is 14 residues long. Between the trimmed V and J ends, which lost 4 bases and 1 base, there was a span of 12 bases. In germline, CDR1 is SQVTM, CDR2 ANQGSEA. This CDR3 is CSVGRGHGTDTQYF. The CDR3 nucleotides read TGCAGCGTTGGTCGTGGCCACGGCACAGATACGCAGTATTTT.

The rearrangement joins TRBV5-5 to TRBJ1-5, with D unresolved. Germline CDR1 is SGHKS and CDR2 is YYEKEE (reference sequence). V was clipped by 1 base and J by 5 bases, with 10 bases between them. The CDR3 covers 14 residues. The CDR3, as DNA: TGTGCCAGCAGCTTGAAACAAATCGATCAGCCCCAGCATTTT. Amino acid sequence: CASSLKQIDQPQHF. The full variable domain, in which reference TRBV5-5 and TRBJ1-5 provide the parts outside the CDR3, is DAGVTQSPTHLIKTRGQQVTLRCSPISGHKSVSWYQQVLGQGPQFIFQYYEKEERGRGNFPDRFSARQFPNYSSELNVNALLLGDSALYLCASSLKQIDQPQHFGDGTRLSIL.

V gene TRBV6-6 combines with J gene TRBJ1-1; a possible D gene is TRBD1 (5 bases). Trimming pared 4 bases from V and 4 bases from J, leaving 16 bases between. Germline lookup yields CDR1 MNHNY and CDR2 SVGAGI (reference sequence). The length of the CDR3 is 15 residues. The CDR3 DNA reads as TGTGCCAGCAGTTTCCCGGACGGGGGTGTCACTGAAGCTTTCTTT. Its translation is CASSFPDGGVTEAFF.

V is TRBV14 and J is TRBJ1-1, with D perhaps TRBD1 (5 bases). The V end lost 6 bases, the J end lost 1 base, and 9 bases lay between the germline ends. Germline loops: CDR1 SGHDN, CDR2 FVKESK. There are 13 residues in the CDR3. The CDR3 is CASSLDRNTEAFF. The CDR3 region has the DNA TGTGCCAGCAGTCTAGACAGGAACACTGAAGCTTTCTTT.

The rearrangement joins TRBV6-1 to TRBJ2-2; tentatively, D is TRBD2 (5 bases). CDR1 and CDR2 from the germline V gene are MNHNS and SASEGT. This CDR3 contains 13 residues. V was clipped by 7 bases and J by 6 bases, with 12 bases between them. The CDR3 reads CASTRGLAGELFF. The CDR3 DNA follows: TGTGCCAGCACCCGGGGATTAGCCGGGGAGCTGTTTTTT.

This rearrangement joins TRBV18 to TRBJ1-1, with D unresolved. V shed 5 bases and J shed 1 base, with 8 bases lying between them. The CDR3 is 13 residues long. The germline CDR1 and CDR2 sequences are KGHSH and LQKENI. DNA for the CDR3: TGTGCCAGCTCAAGTCTGGCGAACACTGAAGCTTTCTTT. Encoded protein: CASSSLANTEAFF.

The V gene is TRBV28, the J gene TRBJ1-2; D ambiguous. V was pared by 6 bases and J by 4 bases, with 6 bases between. CDR3 size: 11 residues. The germline V gene encodes CDR1 MDHEN and CDR2 SYDVKM. The CDR3: CASRASYGYTF. CDR3 nucleotides: TGTGCCAGCAGAGCTTCCTATGGCTACACCTTC.

The J gene is TRBJ2-5, the V gene TRBV18, with D perhaps TRBD1 (5 bases). V lost 4 bases to trimming and J lost 2 bases, with 8 bases between them. Germline values: CDR1 KGHSH, CDR2 LQKENI. The CDR3 sequence is 13 residues long. The CDR3 spells CASSQGIQETQYF. In DNA form, the CDR3 reads TGTGCCAGCTCACAGGGGATACAAGAGACCCAGTACTTC. Complete variable domain (other parts from reference TRBV18 and TRBJ2-5): NAGVMQNPRHLVRRRGQEARLRCSPMKGHSHVYWYRQLPEEGLKFMVYLQKENIIDESGMPKERFSAEFPKEGPSILRIQQVVRGDSAAYFCASSQGIQETQYFGPGTRLLVL.

This sequence joins TRBV11-2 and TRBJ2-7, with a possible D match to TRBD2 (5 bases). Germline lookup yields CDR1 SGHAT and CDR2 FQNNGV. The V end was cut by 1 base, the J end by 3 bases, with 13 bases between. This CDR3 region has 15 residues. CDR3 region: CASSLVEGSGYEQYF. DNA for the CDR3: TGTGCCAGCAGCTTAGTTGAAGGGAGCGGCTACGAGCAGTACTTC.

The chain is built from TRBV14 and TRBJ2-5, with TRBD2 identical over 11 bases. The CDR3 length is 15 residues. The junction had 3 bases not matched to a gene; V was cut back by 1 base and J by 5 bases. Germline-derived CDR1 and CDR2 are SGHDN and FVKESK. CDR3 nucleotides: TGTGCCAGCAGCCAAGTGGGACTAGCGGAGGAGACCCAGTACTTC. Translation gives CASSQVGLAEETQYF.

This clone was seen a single time. The rearrangement joins TRBV30 to TRBJ2-3; 8 bases fit TRBD2. With 1 base clipped from V and 8 bases from J, the junction kept 5 bases outside the gene matches. Per germline, CDR1 GTSNPN and CDR2 SVGIG (reference sequence). This CDR3 contains 13 residues. The CDR3 protein is CAWSAGGEGTQYF. The DNA of the CDR3 is TGTGCCTGGAGTGCGGGAGGGGAGGGTACGCAGTATTTT.

The chain combines TRBV18 with TRBJ1-5, with unresolved D. The CDR3 length is 15 residues. Trimming took 3 bases from V and 3 from J, leaving 12 bases between them. Germline V gene data show CDR1 as KGHSH and CDR2 as LQKENI. The CDR3 DNA sequence: TGTGCCAGCTCACCGACGCAGGTTCCCAATCAGCCCCAGCATTTT. This gives the protein CASSPTQVPNQPQHF.

J is TRBJ2-5 and V is TRBV7-9; D is unclear. The CDR3 is 15 amino acids. Deletions cut 1 base from V and 5 bases from J, with 14 bases between. CDR1 SEHNR and CDR2 FQNEAQ come from the germline V gene (reference sequence). The CDR3 nucleotides read TGTGCCAGCAGCTTAGGGGTTGGGCAGTCGGAGACCCAGTACTTC. This codes for CASSLGVGQSETQYF.

This chain links TRBV5-4 with TRBJ2-3, with 13 bases identical to TRBD2. This CDR3 comprises 17 residues. CDR1 is SGHNT and CDR2 is YYREEE in the germline V gene (reference sequence). V shed 4 bases, J shed 2 bases, and the junction held 7 bases outside the gene matches. CDR3 DNA sequence: TGTGCCAGCAGCGCGAGACTAGCGGGAGGCCTCACAGATACGCAGTATTTT. It encodes CASSARLAGGLTDTQYF. Combining the CDR3 with reference TRBV5-4 and TRBJ2-3 gives the whole variable domain ETGVTQSPTHLIKTRGQQVTLRCSSQSGHNTVSWYQQALGQGPQFIFQYYREEENGRGNFPPRFSGLQFPNYSSELNVNALELDDSALYLCASSARLAGGLTDTQYFGPGTRLTVL.

This chain joins TRBV27 and TRBJ2-1; D is perhaps TRBD2 (6 bases). Germline CDR1 and CDR2: MNHEY and SMNVEV (reference sequence). The CDR3 totals 20 residues. Deletions cut 0 bases from V and 9 bases from J, with 30 bases between. The CDR3 loop reads CASSLSITPLAPGRRGEQFF. The CDR3 DNA follows: TGTGCCAGCAGTTTATCGATCACCCCTCTGGCACCGGGGCGGAGGGGTGAGCAGTTCTTC.

V gene TRBV5-1 combines with J gene TRBJ1-2, with a possible D match to TRBD1 (6 bases). This CDR3 has 14 residues. Germline assignment: CDR1 SGHRS and CDR2 YFSETQ. Trimming took 1 base from V and 6 from J, leaving 13 bases between them. The CDR3 DNA follows: TGCGCCAGCAGCTTGTTGATGGGGGCGAATGGCTACACCTTC. Residues: CASSLLMGANGYTF. The complete variable domain, with remaining parts taken from reference TRBV5-1 and TRBJ1-2, reads KAGVTQTPRYLIKTRGQQVTLSCSPISGHRSVSWYQQTPGQGLQFLFEYFSETQRNKGNFPGRFSGRQFSNSRSEMNVSTLELGDSALYLCASSLLMGANGYTFGSGTRLTVV.

This chain connects TRBV10-1 to TRBJ2-5; the D is unclear. CDR3 length equals 18 residues. The germline gives CDR1 WNHNN, CDR2 SYGVQD (reference sequence). Between the trimmed V and J ends, which lost 6 bases and 0 bases, there was a span of 23 bases. CDR3 sequence reads: CASRLDTPLPLYQETQYF. The CDR3 DNA follows: TGCGCCAGCAGGCTTGACACTCCGCTCCCCTTGTACCAAGAGACCCAGTACTTC.

The chain employs TRBV30 and TRBJ1-5; 7 bases are shared with TRBD1. V dropped 0 bases and J dropped 5; count of bases not matched to a gene: 4. The germline V gene encodes CDR1 GTSNPN and CDR2 SVGIG (reference sequence). This CDR3 contains 14 residues. The CDR3 protein is CAWSVDRTHQPQHF. The CDR3 coding sequence is TGTGCCTGGAGTGTGGACAGGACCCATCAGCCCCAGCATTTT.

The V and J genes are TRBV5-6 and TRBJ2-5, with 8 bases lining up with TRBD1. Germline V lookup: CDR1 SGHDT, CDR2 YYEEEE. CDR3 length equals 15 residues. V dropped 4 bases and J dropped 3; count of bases not matched to a gene: 8. CDR3 nucleotides: TGTGCCAGCAGCGCCGGATGGACAGGGAAAGAGACCCAGTACTTC. Amino acid sequence: CASSAGWTGKETQYF. The entire variable domain, with the rest obtained from reference TRBV5-6 and TRBJ2-5, is as follows: DAGVTQSPTHLIKTRGQQVTLRCSPKSGHDTVSWYQQALGQGPQFIFQYYEEEERQRGNFPDRFSGHQFPNYSSELNVNALLLGDSALYLCASSAGWTGKETQYFGPGTRLLVL.

This clone occurred once. The chain combines TRBV7-8 with TRBJ1-2; the D is unclear. V gave up 1 base and J gave up 4 bases, with 13 bases separating them. The CDR3 is 15 residues long. In germline, CDR1 is SGHVS, CDR2 FQNEAQ. In DNA form, the CDR3 reads TGTGCCAGCAGCTTAGGACGAGGGCAGGCCTATGGCTACACCTTC. It encodes CASSLGRGQAYGYTF. Variable domain in full (rest from reference TRBV7-8 and TRBJ1-2): GAGVSQSPRYKVAKRGQDVALRCDPISGHVSLFWYQQALGQGPEFLTYFQNEAQLDKSGLPSDRFFAERPEGSVSTLKIQRTQQEDSAVYLCASSLGRGQAYGYTFGSGTRLTVV.

This chain uses TRBV27 with TRBJ2-7; D may be TRBD1 (6 bases). The CDR3 sequence is 12 residues long. CDR1 is MNHEY and CDR2 is SMNVEV in the germline V gene (reference sequence). V was trimmed by 5 bases and J by 5 bases, leaving 10 bases between them. CDR3 DNA sequence: TGTGCCAGCAGTCAGGGGCGAAACGAGCAGTACTTC. It codes for CASSQGRNEQYF.

This chain links TRBV19 with TRBJ1-5; 11 bases align to TRBD1. The V and J ends lost 5 bases and 6 bases, in that order; junction bases with no gene match: 9. CDR3 length: 16 residues. Germline V gene sequence: CDR1 LNHDA, CDR2 SQIVND (reference sequence). The CDR3 region has the DNA TGTGCCAGTAGTTCCCAGGACAGGGGGCGGGGTCAGCCCCAGCATTTT. It translates to CASSSQDRGRGQPQHF.